This entry lists 29 T cell receptor beta chains sequenced from one sample in a study of T cells in Graves' hyperthyroidism and ophthalmopathy. It was RNA transcripts that yielded the amplified TCR beta CDR3 regions. During a first-round RT-PCR of the TCR CDR3, the HTBI primer set was used. A single record per CDR3 protein comes from TCRdb applying MiXCR to the multiplex PCR reads. The data hold some 440,000 distinct CDR3 sequences, with around a sixth observed a single time. Specimen: blood. These receptor sequences come from a young woman with Graves' hyperthyroidism.

This clonotype was recorded many times. The genes are TRBV7-9 and TRBJ2-7, with 7 nucleotides matching TRBD1. V lost 4 bases and J lost 0; bases outside the gene matches: 6. CDR1 and CDR2 (germline): SEHNR, FQNEAQ (reference sequence). The CDR3 consists of 15 residues. The CDR3 reads CASSSGTASSYEQYF. The CDR3 nucleotides are TGTGCCAGCAGCTCCGGGACAGCGAGCTCCTACGAGCAGTACTTC. Supplemented by reference TRBV7-9 and TRBJ2-7, the full variable domain reads DTGVSQNPRHKITKRGQNVTFRCDPISEHNRLYWYRQTLGQGPEFLTYFQNEAQLEKSRLLSDRFSAERPKGSFSTLEIQRTEQGDSAMYLCASSSGTASSYEQYFGPGTRLTVT.

The rearrangement links TRBV20-1 to TRBJ2-7; TRBD1 is a possible D gene (5 bases). This CDR3 is 12 amino acids long. From germline, CDR1 is DFQATT and CDR2 SNEGSKA (reference sequence). V was clipped by 8 bases and J by 5 bases, with 16 bases between them. The CDR3 sequence is CSFTYRSHEQYF. CDR3 coding DNA: TGCAGTTTTACATACAGGAGCCACGAGCAGTACTTC.

The rearrangement links TRBV18 to TRBJ2-2, with 8 positions matching TRBD2. Germline assignment: CDR1 KGHSH and CDR2 LQKENI. J gave up 4 bases and V 1 base, and 11 bases lay outside the gene matches. CDR3 length equals 18 residues. Here the CDR3 DNA reads TGTGCCAGCTCACCACGTGGAGCGGGGGCCGACGTCACCGGGGAGCTGTTTTTT. This translates into CASSPRGAGADVTGELFF.

This clonotype occurred many times. This sequence joins TRBV5-1 and TRBJ1-6; D ambiguous. The CDR3 loop spans 16 amino acids. Germline CDR1 is SGHRS and CDR2 is YFSETQ. Deletions cut 0 bases from V and 6 bases from J, with 13 bases between. This CDR3 reads CASSLDGEWVNSPLHF. DNA of the CDR3: TGCGCCAGCAGCTTGGATGGGGAGTGGGTTAATTCACCCCTCCACTTT.

The V and J genes are TRBV9 and TRBJ2-1; 10 positions agree with TRBD2. V gave up 0 bases and J gave up 7 bases; unmatched junction bases: 7. Germline CDR1 and CDR2: SGDLS and YYNGEE. The CDR3 contains 16 residues. The CDR3: CASSVGSLLAGNEQFF. The CDR3 DNA is TGTGCCAGCAGCGTAGGCAGCTTACTAGCGGGGAATGAGCAGTTCTTC.

This clonotype was seen at least ten times. This CDR3 reads CASSEGVLYEQYF. DNA of the CDR3: TGTGCCAGCAGTGAGGGGGTGCTCTACGAGCAGTACTTC. V usage is TRBV2 and J usage is TRBJ2-7; D may match TRBD1 or TRBD2 (5 bases each). Germline V gene lookup returns CDR1 SNHLY and CDR2 FYNNEI. The V end was cut by 3 bases, the J end by 3 bases, with 9 bases between. The length of the CDR3 is 13 residues. The full variable domain, completed using reference TRBV2 and TRBJ2-7, is EPEVTQTPSHQVTQMGQEVILRCVPISNHLYFYWYRQILGQKVEFLVSFYNNEISEKSEIFDDQFSVERPDGSNFTLKIRSTKLEDSAMYFCASSEGVLYEQYFGPGTRLTVT.

The chain uses TRBV9 and TRBJ2-1; 10 bases are shared with TRBD1. The CDR3 is made up of 18 amino acids. The germline CDR1 and CDR2 sequences are SGDLS and YYNGEE. The V and J ends lost 3 bases and 0 bases, in that order; junction bases with no gene match: 9. Here the CDR3 reads CASSARDRGSSSYNEQFF. CDR3 coding DNA: TGTGCCAGCAGCGCCCGGGACAGGGGATCGAGCTCCTACAATGAGCAGTTCTTC.

The chain employs TRBV12-3 or TRBV12-4 and TRBJ2-7, with no clear D. This CDR3 contains 12 residues. Between the trimmed V and J ends, which lost 5 bases and 6 bases, there was a span of 11 bases. CDR3: CASSPMRTEQYF. CDR3 nucleotides: TGTGCCAGCAGTCCGATGAGGACCGAGCAGTACTTC.

The chain combines TRBV2 with TRBJ2-4, with D possibly called TRBD1 or TRBD2 (6 bases each). The CDR3 totals 13 residues. V was cut by 5 bases and J by 8 bases, with 13 bases left in between. Germline CDR1 reads SNHLY; CDR2 reads FYNNEI. The CDR3 region has the DNA TGTGCCAGCAGTAGACAGGAGGGGGACATTCAGTACTTC. The encoded protein is CASSRQEGDIQYF.

Concerning this clonotype itself: One base away lies a much larger clone, so this may be a sequencing read error. This chain connects TRBV6-1 to TRBJ2-4; 9 bases are shared with TRBD1. Trimming at V came to 6 bases and at J to 5 bases, leaving 5 bases not matched to a gene. Germline V CDR1 and CDR2: MNHNS, SASEGT. CDR3 length equals 14 residues. Here the CDR3 reads CASRGGQGQNIQYF. The CDR3 region has the DNA TGTGCCAGCAGGGGGGGACAGGGTCAAAACATTCAGTACTTC.

Points on this clonotype: A much larger clone lies one base from this, so it may be a read error. The chain joins TRBV4-1 to TRBJ2-3, with a tentative D call TRBD2 (6 bases). The germline CDR1 and CDR2 sequences are MGHRA and YSYEKL. The CDR3 loop spans 16 amino acids. CDR3 DNA: TGCGCCAGCAACCAAGCTACGGCTAGCGTAGGAGATACGCAGTATTTT. As protein: CASNQATASVGDTQYF.

This clonotype has ten or more counts. The chain couples TRBV27 to TRBJ2-1, with D perhaps assigned TRBD1 or TRBD2 (6 bases each). V shed 5 bases and J shed 12 bases, with 14 bases lying between them. The CDR3 runs to 12 residues. Per germline, CDR1 MNHEY and CDR2 SMNVEV (reference sequence). CDR3 in amino acids: CASSPQEGGQFF. The CDR3, as DNA: TGTGCCAGCAGTCCCCAGGAGGGGGGGCAGTTCTTC.

This clonotype was observed many times. This chain uses TRBV7-3 with TRBJ2-5; D may be TRBD1 (6 bases). The germline CDR1 and CDR2 sequences are SGHTA and FQGTGA. The CDR3 is 15 amino acids. V was shortened by 5 bases and J by 7 bases, with 20 bases between the two germline ends. CDR3 nucleotide sequence: TGTGCCAGCAGCGCACAGGGTAACGCGCCGGGGACCCAGTACTTC. Translation gives CASSAQGNAPGTQYF.

This clonotype occurred many times. This chain connects TRBV20-1 to TRBJ1-2; TRBD1 aligns across 8 bases. The ends lost 3 bases at V and 2 bases at J; junction bases unmatched: 8. The CDR3 contains 15 residues. Per germline, CDR1 DFQATT and CDR2 SNEGSKA (reference sequence). The CDR3 reads CSARRGQAENYGYTF. The CDR3 coding sequence is TGCAGTGCTAGGCGGGGACAGGCCGAGAACTATGGCTACACCTTC.

This clonotype was observed a few times. The rearrangement joins TRBV5-1 to TRBJ2-5, with a tentative D call TRBD1 (6 bases). Between the trimmed V and J ends, which lost 1 base and 5 bases, there was a span of 15 bases. Looked up from germline, CDR1 is SGHRS and CDR2 is YFSETQ. This CDR3 has 15 residues. The CDR3 reads CASSLLSQGGETQYF. The CDR3 DNA is TGCGCCAGCAGCTTGTTGTCACAGGGCGGGGAGACCCAGTACTTC.

This clonotype was counted many times. V is TRBV4-1 and J is TRBJ2-6; TRBD1 matches at 8 bases. The CDR3 sequence is 15 residues long. V lost 5 bases to trimming and J lost 6 bases; unmatched junction nucleotides: 6. Per the germline V gene, CDR1 is MGHRA and CDR2 is YSYEKL. The DNA for the CDR3 is TGCGCCAGCAGCGCCGGACAGGGAGAGGCCAACGTCCTGACTTTC. This translates into CASSAGQGEANVLTF.

This clonotype came up many times. This chain links TRBV7-2 with TRBJ2-3, with a tentative D call TRBD1 (7 bases). This CDR3 region has 16 residues. V was trimmed by 2 bases and J by 1 base, leaving 13 bases between them. Germline V gene data show CDR1 as SGHTA and CDR2 as FQGNSA. The CDR3, as DNA: TGTGCCAGCAGCTTACGGGCCAGGGGGGGCACAGATACGCAGTATTTT. Its protein is CASSLRARGGTDTQYF.

This clonotype was observed many times. The gene calls are TRBV5-1 and TRBJ1-5, with no clear D. Germline V gene lookup returns CDR1 SGHRS and CDR2 YFSETQ. V lost 0 bases, J lost 5 bases, and 6 bases lay in between. CDR3 length equals 13 residues. CDR3 in amino acids: CASSLGVDQPQHF. The CDR3 nucleotides are TGCGCCAGCAGCTTGGGAGTCGATCAGCCCCAGCATTTT. The variable domain in full, with the rest retrieved from reference TRBV5-1 and TRBJ1-5, is KAGVTQTPRYLIKTRGQQVTLSCSPISGHRSVSWYQQTPGQGLQFLFEYFSETQRNKGNFPGRFSGRQFSNSRSEMNVSTLELGDSALYLCASSLGVDQPQHFGDGTRLSIL.

V is TRBV12-3 or TRBV12-4 and J is TRBJ2-5, with a possible D match to TRBD2 (6 bases). Between the trimmed V and J ends, which lost 2 bases and 1 base, there was a span of 11 bases. This CDR3 is 15 amino acids long. CDR3 coding DNA: TGTGCCAGCAGTTTACCGGGAGCCGGCCAAGAGACCCAGTACTTC. This gives the protein CASSLPGAGQETQYF.

The table lists this clonotype with many counts. V usage is TRBV3-1 and J usage is TRBJ2-5; TRBD2 matches at 9 bases. The junction had 4 bases not matched to a gene; V was cut back by 0 bases and J by 5 bases. The germline gives CDR1 LGHDT, CDR2 YNNKEL (reference sequence). The CDR3 sequence is 15 residues long. The CDR3: CASSQELAGEETQYF. The DNA for the CDR3 is TGTGCCAGCAGCCAAGAATTAGCGGGAGAGGAGACCCAGTACTTC.

This clonotype was detected ten times or more. The chain employs TRBV5-1 and TRBJ1-2, with D tentatively TRBD1 (6 bases). Trimming took 7 bases from V and 7 from J, leaving 20 bases between them. The CDR3 has 14 amino acids. Germline CDR1 SGHRS, CDR2 YFSETQ. CDR3 nucleotides: TGCGCCAGCCAGCCAACGTGGGGGGCCGTTGGCTACACCTTC. This encodes CASQPTWGAVGYTF.

This clonotype was seen ten or more times. CDR3 region: CSAGGLAKNIQYF. CDR3 DNA sequence: TGCAGTGCTGGGGGACTAGCCAAAAACATTCAGTACTTC. The V gene is TRBV20-1, the J gene TRBJ2-4, with a possible D match to TRBD2 (6 bases). The CDR3 has 13 residues. Germline V gives CDR1 DFQATT, CDR2 SNEGSKA (reference sequence). V shed 5 bases and J shed 0 bases, with 8 bases lying between them.

This clonotype was detected ten times or more. This chain uses TRBV18 with TRBJ1-1; a weak D match, TRBD1 (5 bases). V was shortened by 6 bases and J by 4 bases, with 21 bases between the two germline ends. Germline V gives CDR1 KGHSH, CDR2 LQKENI. The length of the CDR3 is 16 residues. The CDR3 loop is CASSKVQGQASTEAFF. DNA of the CDR3: TGTGCCAGCTCTAAAGTCCAGGGCCAGGCTTCCACTGAAGCTTTCTTT.

This clonotype was recorded at least ten times. The chain has TRBV24-1 and TRBJ1-4, with D possibly matching TRBD1 (5 bases). Per germline, CDR1 KGHDR and CDR2 SFDVKD. Trimming took 3 bases from V and 10 from J, leaving 17 bases between them. There are 15 residues in the CDR3. The CDR3 bases are TGTGCCACCAGTGATAGCCGGCGGGACCAGGGAAAACTGTTTTTT. Translated, it gives CATSDSRRDQGKLFF.

The rearrangement joins TRBV11-2 to TRBJ2-1, with D perhaps given as TRBD1 or TRBD2 (7 bases each). V was clipped by 5 bases and J by 10 bases, with 24 bases between them. In germline, CDR1 is SGHAT, CDR2 FQNNGV. This CDR3 has 16 amino acids. CDR3 in DNA: TGTGCCAGCAGCCAGGGGGTCGGCGGGAGCATAGGAGAGCAGTTCTTC. Translated: CASSQGVGGSIGEQFF.

The table lists this clonotype with many counts. J is TRBJ2-3 and V is TRBV20-1; D is ambiguous. The germline CDR1 and CDR2 sequences are DFQATT and SNEGSKA (reference sequence). The CDR3 has 11 amino acids. V lost 6 bases and J 13 bases, leaving 17 bases between the germline ends. CDR3 coding DNA: TGCAGTGCGCAAGGCGACACCTGGGAGTATTTT. This encodes CSAQGDTWEYF.

This clonotype was detected many times. The chain links TRBV27 to TRBJ2-1; maybe TRBD1 (6 bases). The CDR3 is 17 residues long. V was pared by 4 bases and J by 0 bases, with 16 bases between. CDR1 and CDR2 (germline): MNHEY, SMNVEV (reference sequence). CDR3 DNA sequence: TGTGCCAGCAGTTCCCTACAGGGTCCCAGCTCCTACAATGAGCAGTTCTTC. The encoded protein is CASSSLQGPSSYNEQFF.

This clonotype has ten or more counts. The genes are TRBV7-6 and TRBJ2-5; tentative D call: TRBD2 (7 bases). Per the germline V gene, CDR1 is SGHVS and CDR2 is FNYEAQ. V shed 4 bases and J shed 7 bases, with 13 bases lying between them. CDR3 length equals 13 residues. The CDR3 sequence is CASSSTGRGTQYF. Written as DNA, the CDR3 is TGTGCCAGCAGCTCCACAGGGAGGGGGACCCAGTACTTC.

In this sample, this clonotype turned up many times. The rearrangement joins TRBV5-1 to TRBJ2-3, with a possible D match to TRBD2 (6 bases). The CDR3 length is 15 residues. CDR1 and CDR2 (germline): SGHRS, YFSETQ. Trimming removed 5 bases from V and 0 bases from J, with 13 bases in between. The CDR3 DNA follows: TGCGCCAGCAGACGGGACTCACATAGCACAGATACGCAGTATTTT. This codes for CASRRDSHSTDTQYF.